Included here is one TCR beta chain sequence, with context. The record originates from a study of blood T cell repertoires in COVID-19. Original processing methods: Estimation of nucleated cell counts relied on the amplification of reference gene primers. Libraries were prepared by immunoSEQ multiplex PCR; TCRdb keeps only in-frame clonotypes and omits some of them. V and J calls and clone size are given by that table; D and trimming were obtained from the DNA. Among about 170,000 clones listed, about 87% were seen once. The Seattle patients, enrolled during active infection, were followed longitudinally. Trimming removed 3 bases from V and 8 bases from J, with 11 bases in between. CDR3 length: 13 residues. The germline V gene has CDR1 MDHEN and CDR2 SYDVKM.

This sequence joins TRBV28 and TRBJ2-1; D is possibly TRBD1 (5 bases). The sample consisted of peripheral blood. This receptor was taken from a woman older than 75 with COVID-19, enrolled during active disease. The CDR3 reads CASSFWGNDEQFF. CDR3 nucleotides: TGTGCCAGCAGTTTCTGGGGCAACGATGAGCAGTTCTTC.